These T cell receptor beta chains were read from a single sample in a study of T-cell memory formation after mild COVID-19. TCRdb itself ran the 5' RACE reads through MiXCR, one entry per CDR3 protein. This sample yields roughly 400,000 distinct CDR3 sequences, of which roughly a quarter are seen a single time; 8.8% belongs to the top ten. Specimen: PBMCs or a T cell subset sorted from them (not recorded which). Source of these receptors: an adult woman who had mild COVID-19 (a few samples of this study predate the infection). Cell type and time point are not known. The CDR3 runs from the conserved cysteine through the conserved F or W. Fields, in order: D gene, clone size, J gene, V gene, CDR3 DNA, CDR3 protein. The D gene is left open where the match is weak. A row's size may be missing; if present it is once, few, many or a size class.

>TRBD2|few|TRBJ2-1|TRBV5-1
TGCGCCAGCAGCTTCAGGCGGGGGGGGAGCGATGAGCAGTTCTTC
CASSFRRGGSDEQFF
>NA|NA|TRBJ2-5|TRBV11-3
TGTGCCAGCAGCTTGTCGGGGAGGACCAAAATGGGAGGGACCCAGTACTTC
CASSLSGRTKMGGTQYF
>TRBD1|NA|TRBJ2-7|TRBV19
TGTGCCAGTAGTAGCCGGGACAGGCGGTACGAGCAGTACTTC
CASSSRDRRYEQYF
>NA|few|TRBJ2-7|TRBV7-2
TGTGCCAGCAGCTTCGTCCAAGGCCCCTACGAGCAGTACTTC
CASSFVQGPYEQYF
>NA|NA|TRBJ1-4|TRBV7-2
TGTGCCAGCAGCTTAGAGAAAAAACTGTTTTTT
CASSLEKKLFF
>TRBD1|NA|TRBJ1-5|TRBV12-3/TRBV12-4
TGTGCCAGCAGTTCCGGGACAGGGTTCCCCCGTAGCAATCAGCCCCAGCATTTT
CASSSGTGFPRSNQPQHF
>TRBD2|once|TRBJ2-5|TRBV24-1
TGTGCCACCAGTGATTCCGGGACTAGCGGGAGAAAGACCCAGTACTTC
CATSDSGTSGRKTQYF
>NA|NA|TRBJ2-1|TRBV7-3
TGTGCCAGCAGCTTAGGCCAGGACTACAATGAGCAGTTCTTC
CASSLGQDYNEQFF
>NA|many|TRBJ2-1|TRBV5-5
TGTGCCAGCAGCTTGGCCGCAGTTTATTCCTACAATGAGCAGTTCTTC
CASSLAAVYSYNEQFF
>TRBD1|NA|TRBJ2-1|TRBV7-9
TGTGCCAGCAGTCACGAAAGACAGGGATCCTACAATGAGCAGTTCTTC
CASSHERQGSYNEQFF
>TRBD2|few|TRBJ2-1|TRBV18
TGTGCCAGCTCGCCGACTAGCGGGTACAATGAGCAGTTCTTC
CASSPTSGYNEQFF
>NA|NA|TRBJ1-3|TRBV12-3/TRBV12-4
TGTGCCAGCAGTTTAGCGCTGGGTGGAAACACCATATATTTT
CASSLALGGNTIYF
>TRBD1|few|TRBJ1-4|TRBV9
TGTGCCAGCAGCTTCACAGGGGGCGGTGAAAAACTGTTTTTT
CASSFTGGGEKLFF
>NA|few|TRBJ1-1|TRBV29-1
TGCAGCGTTTATCCGCATGGTTGGGGGACTGAAGCTTTCTTT
CSVYPHGWGTEAFF
>NA|NA|TRBJ2-7|TRBV20-1
TGCAGTGCTAGCCGGGCAGGGGATTTCTACGAGCAGTACTTC
CSASRAGDFYEQYF
>NA|few|TRBJ2-1|TRBV19
TGTGCCAGTAGTATAGGAGACAATGAGCAGTTCTTC
CASSIGDNEQFF
>NA|NA|TRBJ2-2|TRBV29-1
TGCAGCGTTGAATGGAGGACAGCCGCGAACACCGGGGAGCTGTTTTTT
CSVEWRTAANTGELFF
>TRBD2|NA|TRBJ2-3|TRBV9
TGTGCCAGCACCGTCGGGGGGGCCGTAGATACGCAGTATTTT
CASTVGGAVDTQYF
>NA|few|TRBJ2-7|TRBV5-1
TGCGCCAGCAGCCACGACCGACAAATTCCCTCCTACGAGCAGTACTTC
CASSHDRQIPSYEQYF
>NA|NA|TRBJ2-1|TRBV29-1
TGCAGCGTTGTGCTGTTCTACAATGAGCAGTTCTTC
CSVVLFYNEQFF
>TRBD2|many|TRBJ2-1|TRBV5-1
TGCGCCAGCAGCTTGGCCCTAGCGGGGGAGGTTTACAATGAGCAGTTCTTC
CASSLALAGEVYNEQFF
>NA|NA|TRBJ2-7|TRBV29-1
TGCAGCGTTCAAAAATACTACGAGCAGTACTTC
CSVQKYYEQYF
>NA|NA|TRBJ2-1|TRBV20-1
TGCAGTGCCACCTCGGTCACCTCTTACAATGAGCAGTTCTTC
CSATSVTSYNEQFF
>NA|few|TRBJ1-6|TRBV4-2
TGTGCCAGCAGCCAAGATTCTTACGACAACTATAATTCACCCCTCCACTTT
CASSQDSYDNYNSPLHF